One and the same sample provided the 13 T cell receptor beta chains below, sequenced in a study of shared clonotypes between healthy human individuals. Libraries were prepared by immunoSEQ multiplex PCR; TCRdb keeps only in-frame clonotypes and omits some of them. This table holds about 800,000 clones, just over 95% found once. Terminally differentiated effector memory CD45RA+ cells were excluded from the naive CD8 cells, which were CD45RO-negative and positively selected for CCR7. Sequenced sample: naive CD8+ T cells sorted from blood. These receptors originate from a man aged 30 to 45 in good health.

CDR3 nucleotides: TGCGCCAGCAGCTTGGTCGGTGGGGAGACCCAGTACTTC. The encoded protein is CASSLVGGETQYF. The V gene is TRBV5-1, the J gene TRBJ2-5; D gene unclear. The CDR3 has 13 amino acids. Germline V lookup: CDR1 SGHRS, CDR2 YFSETQ. The V and J ends lost 0 bases and 5 bases respectively, with 8 bases between them.

Worth noting for this clone: The same CDR3 can be traced to other DNA sequences in this sample. The chain uses TRBV4-1 and TRBJ2-7; possibly TRBD1 or TRBD2 for D (5 bases each). There are 16 residues in the CDR3. Germline CDR1 MGHRA, CDR2 YSYEKL. The germline V and J ends were trimmed by 0 bases and 2 bases, with 14 bases remaining between them. CDR3 protein: CASSQDRGTGTYEQYF. In nucleotides, the CDR3 is TGCGCCAGCAGCCAAGATCGTGGGACGGGTACCTACGAGCAGTACTTC.

The chain uses TRBV9 and TRBJ1-1; 7 bases align to TRBD1. The CDR3 extends over 15 amino acids. Germline V gives CDR1 SGDLS, CDR2 YYNGEE. J was trimmed by 0 bases and V by 4 bases; bases with no gene match: 6. The CDR3: CASSTDQGVNTEAFF. The DNA for the CDR3 is TGTGCCAGCAGCACCGATCAGGGGGTGAACACTGAAGCTTTCTTT.

This clone occurred once. This chain links TRBV30 with TRBJ1-3; D might be TRBD1 (5 bases). The germline V and J ends were trimmed by 0 bases and 3 bases, with 12 bases remaining between them. Germline lookup yields CDR1 GTSNPN and CDR2 SVGIG (reference sequence). The CDR3 extends over 15 amino acids. CDR3 in amino acids: CAWSVVQGLGNTIYF. The CDR3 DNA reads TGTGCCTGGAGTGTAGTCCAGGGCCTTGGAAACACCATATATTTT.

This chain connects TRBV11-2 to TRBJ2-3; 13 bases align to TRBD2. Germline trimming cut 1 base from V and 2 bases from J; bases unmatched to any gene: 6. This CDR3 spans 18 amino acids. CDR1 and CDR2 from the germline V gene are SGHAT and FQNNGV. The CDR3 sequence: CASSLAVGTSGITDTQYF. The CDR3 DNA reads as TGTGCCAGCAGCTTAGCCGTCGGGACTAGCGGGATCACAGATACGCAGTATTTT.

The chain is built from TRBV5-1 and TRBJ1-4; D unclear. Trimming removed 5 bases at V and 3 bases at J, with 11 bases between. This CDR3 region has 14 residues. Germline V gives CDR1 SGHRS, CDR2 YFSETQ. The CDR3 region is CASRNAGANEKLFF. For the CDR3, the DNA is TGCGCCAGCAGAAACGCAGGCGCTAATGAAAAACTGTTTTTT.

The chain carries TRBV29-1 and TRBJ2-6; no clear D gene. V lost 7 bases, J lost 3 bases, and 16 bases lay in between. CDR1 is SQVTM, CDR2 ANQGSEA, per germline. CDR3 size: 15 residues. The CDR3 here is CSAGIGIGGANVLTF. CDR3 nucleotides: TGCAGCGCCGGAATAGGGATTGGTGGGGCCAACGTCCTGACTTTC.

Here the CDR3 reads CASSPPDGGSTTIIGELFF. CDR3 DNA: TGTGCCAGCAGCCCCCCCGATGGAGGCAGTACCACTATTATCGGGGAGCTGTTTTTT. V is TRBV9 and J is TRBJ2-2; D may be TRBD2 (5 bases). The length of the CDR3 is 19 residues. The V end lost 4 bases, the J end lost 7 bases, and 29 bases lay between the germline ends. Germline lookup yields CDR1 SGDLS and CDR2 YYNGEE.

V and J are TRBV15 and TRBJ2-7; TRBD2 matches 8 bases. After removal of 5 bases from V and 3 bases from J, the junction contained 9 bases not matched to a gene. The CDR3 is made up of 15 amino acids. Germline V gene lookup returns CDR1 LNHNV and CDR2 YYDKDF (reference sequence). The CDR3 region has the DNA TGTGCCACCAGCGGAGGGGCACTAGCGGTCTACGAGCAGTACTTC. As protein: CATSGGALAVYEQYF.

The chain uses TRBV9 and TRBJ2-3, with 11 bases fitting TRBD2. The CDR3 consists of 17 residues. The V gene end was trimmed by 0 bases and the J gene end by 2 bases; junction bases not matched to a gene: 5. Germline assignment: CDR1 SGDLS and CDR2 YYNGEE. The DNA of the CDR3 is TGTGCCAGCAGCGTAGCGAAGACTAGCGGGACCACAGATACGCAGTATTTT. Residues: CASSVAKTSGTTDTQYF. Full variable domain (missing parts from reference TRBV9 and TRBJ2-3): DSGVTQTPKHLITATGQRVTLRCSPRSGDLSVYWYQQSLDQGLQFLIQYYNGEERAKGNILERFSAQQFPDLHSELNLSSLELGDSALYFCASSVAKTSGTTDTQYFGPGTRLTVL.

The V gene is TRBV27, the J gene TRBJ1-1; 7 bases are shared with TRBD1. CDR1 is MNHEY and CDR2 is SMNVEV in the germline V gene (reference sequence). CDR3 size: 14 residues. Unmatched junction bases numbered 12, after V lost 6 bases and J lost 8 bases. The CDR3 protein is CASREGGLVVEAFF. In DNA, the CDR3 is TGTGCCAGCAGGGAAGGGGGCCTCGTTGTCGAAGCTTTCTTT.

The chain employs TRBV5-1 and TRBJ2-1; a weak D match, TRBD1 (6 bases). The CDR3 loop spans 13 amino acids. CDR1 is SGHRS and CDR2 is YFSETQ in the germline V gene. V was cut by 4 bases and J by 8 bases, with 13 bases left in between. The DNA for the CDR3 is TGCGCCAGCAGCAGCTACCAGGGGTATGAGCAGTTCTTC. This gives the protein CASSSYQGYEQFF. Combining the CDR3 with reference TRBV5-1 and TRBJ2-1 gives the whole variable domain KAGVTQTPRYLIKTRGQQVTLSCSPISGHRSVSWYQQTPGQGLQFLFEYFSETQRNKGNFPGRFSGRQFSNSRSEMNVSTLELGDSALYLCASSSYQGYEQFFGPGTRLTVL.

The chain carries TRBV7-2 and TRBJ2-7; no reliable D call. V lost 1 base to trimming and J lost 1 base, with 11 bases between them. This CDR3 comprises 15 residues. Germline V gene sequence: CDR1 SGHTA, CDR2 FQGNSA. CDR3 in amino acids: CASSLEARPSYEQYF. The CDR3 region has the DNA TGTGCCAGCAGCTTAGAGGCCAGGCCTTCCTACGAGCAGTACTTC.